Presented here are 15 T cell receptor beta chains from one specimen sequenced in a study of shared clonotypes between healthy human individuals. The naive CD8 fraction comprised CD45RO-negative cells positively selected for CCR7 and excluded terminally differentiated effector memory CD45RA+ cells. Assay used: immunoSEQ multiplex PCR; TCRdb lists only in-frame clones, some missing. The repertoire holds about 1.9 million clones, with approximately 92% as singletons. Material: naive CD8+ T cells from PBMCs. These receptor sequences come from a man aged 18-30 years in good health. Some clones in this sample may be carry-over from other donors' samples.

V gene TRBV28 combines with J gene TRBJ2-4, with D unclear. V was clipped by 0 bases and J by 1 base, with 13 bases between them. Germline CDR1 is MDHEN and CDR2 is SYDVKM. The CDR3 is 17 residues long. The CDR3 DNA reads as TGTGCCAGCAGTTTATGGAACCCGATCGGGGCCAAAAACATTCAGTACTTC. This codes for CASSLWNPIGAKNIQYF.

The chain couples TRBV5-6 to TRBJ1-5, with 10 bases that match TRBD1. Germline CDR1 is SGHDT and CDR2 is YYEEEE. V lost 3 bases to trimming and J lost 4 bases; unmatched junction nucleotides: 10. This CDR3 region has 17 residues. DNA for the CDR3: TGTGCCAGCAGCTATTCTAGCGGACAGGGGGGAAATCAGCCCCAGCATTTT. It codes for CASSYSSGQGGNQPQHF.

V is TRBV11-2 and J is TRBJ2-7; maybe TRBD1 (5 bases). The CDR3 is made up of 15 amino acids. Germline CDR1 is SGHAT and CDR2 is FQNNGV. V dropped 4 bases and J dropped 2 bases, with 15 bases sitting between them. The CDR3 DNA reads as TGTGCCAGCAGCTCAGCCGATGGGGCCACCTACGAGCAGTACTTC. It translates to CASSSADGATYEQYF.

In regard to this clone: This specimen includes other DNA sequences encoding the same CDR3. This sequence joins TRBV6-5 and TRBJ1-5; no clear D. V lost 6 bases and J lost 2, with 8 bases in between. The CDR3 has 13 residues. CDR1 MNHEY and CDR2 SVGAGI come from the germline V gene. CDR3 residues: CASREGGNQPQHF. DNA of the CDR3: TGTGCCAGCAGGGAGGGAGGCAATCAGCCCCAGCATTTT.

This clone has just one count. J is TRBJ1-2 and V is TRBV28; possible D gene TRBD1, 5 bases. V was clipped by 3 bases and J by 2 bases, with 10 bases between them. The CDR3 extends over 14 amino acids. Germline values: CDR1 MDHEN, CDR2 SYDVKM. The CDR3 sequence: CASSLIGANYGYTF. Here the CDR3 DNA reads TGTGCCAGCAGTTTGATAGGGGCAAACTATGGCTACACCTTC.

The rearrangement links TRBV30 to TRBJ2-3, with D possibly TRBD2 on 5 matching bases. Trimming removed 0 bases from V and 0 bases from J, with 10 bases in between. Germline CDR1 reads GTSNPN; CDR2 reads SVGIG (reference sequence). CDR3 length equals 15 residues. DNA for the CDR3: TGTGCCTGGAGTGTTAGGCGGACTAGCACAGATACGCAGTATTTT. Protein product: CAWSVRRTSTDTQYF.

Worth noting for this clone: Other DNA sequences within the sample encode an identical CDR3. This sequence joins TRBV6-1 and TRBJ2-7; 16 bases map to TRBD2. CDR3 size: 14 residues. J was trimmed by 7 bases and V by 6 bases; bases with no gene match: 3. Per germline, CDR1 MNHNS and CDR2 SASEGT. Here the CDR3 reads CASRGLAGGYEQYF. For the CDR3, the DNA is TGTGCCAGCAGGGGACTAGCGGGAGGGTATGAGCAGTACTTC.

V and J are TRBV4-1 and TRBJ1-5; D unresolved. This CDR3 comprises 19 residues. Trimming cost V 0 bases and J 5 bases, with 23 bases left between them. CDR1 MGHRA and CDR2 YSYEKL come from the germline V gene. This CDR3 reads CASSQDPSAKPKQDQPQHF. CDR3 nucleotide sequence: TGCGCCAGCAGCCAAGATCCGTCGGCAAAGCCGAAGCAGGATCAGCCCCAGCATTTT.

The chain joins TRBV15 to TRBJ1-5; D unresolved. V shed 0 bases and J shed 0 bases, with 15 bases lying between them. The CDR3 contains 18 residues. In germline, CDR1 is LNHNV, CDR2 YYDKDF (reference sequence). CDR3: CATSRDPQKTYSNQPQHF. CDR3 DNA: TGTGCCACCAGCAGAGATCCCCAGAAGACGTATAGCAATCAGCCCCAGCATTTT. Supplemented by reference TRBV15 and TRBJ1-5, the full variable domain reads DAMVIQNPRYQVTQFGKPVTLSCSQTLNHNVMYWYQQKSSQAPKLLFHYYDKDFNNEADTPDNFQSRRPNTSFCFLDIRSPGLGDTAMYLCATSRDPQKTYSNQPQHFGDGTRLSIL.

The chain employs TRBV9 and TRBJ2-7; TRBD2 matches at 11 bases. Per germline, CDR1 SGDLS and CDR2 YYNGEE. V dropped 3 bases and J dropped 7; count of bases not matched to a gene: 9. This CDR3 is built from 15 residues. CDR3 in DNA: TGTGCCAGCAGCGGGTTAGCGGGAGGGCTGGAGGAGCAGTACTTC. Amino acid sequence: CASSGLAGGLEEQYF. Looking up the rest from reference TRBV9 and TRBJ2-7 gives the full variable domain: DSGVTQTPKHLITATGQRVTLRCSPRSGDLSVYWYQQSLDQGLQFLIQYYNGEERAKGNILERFSAQQFPDLHSELNLSSLELGDSALYFCASSGLAGGLEEQYFGPGTRLTVT.

V gene TRBV10-3 combines with J gene TRBJ1-2; D unclear. V lost 4 bases to trimming and J lost 7 bases, with 10 bases between them. This CDR3 region has 12 residues. In germline, CDR1 is ENHRY, CDR2 SYGVKD. The CDR3 DNA reads as TGTGCCATCAGTGGTCTATTGGGTGGCTACACCTTC. Translation gives CAISGLLGGYTF.

The chain recombines TRBV9 with TRBJ2-5; D may be TRBD1 (6 bases). V lost 3 bases and J 5 bases, leaving 17 bases between the germline ends. Germline CDR1 reads SGDLS; CDR2 reads YYNGEE. The CDR3 has 15 amino acids. CDR3 region: CASSAKQGYQETQYF. The CDR3 region has the DNA TGTGCCAGCAGCGCCAAACAGGGATATCAGGAGACCCAGTACTTC. The variable domain in full, completed from reference TRBV9 and TRBJ2-5, reads DSGVTQTPKHLITATGQRVTLRCSPRSGDLSVYWYQQSLDQGLQFLIQYYNGEERAKGNILERFSAQQFPDLHSELNLSSLELGDSALYFCASSAKQGYQETQYFGPGTRLLVL.

The CDR3 DNA reads as TGCGCCAGCAGCCAAGACGCGACCCTAGCGGGAAATGAGCAGTTCTTC. Amino acid sequence: CASSQDATLAGNEQFF. V gene TRBV4-1 combines with J gene TRBJ2-1; TRBD2 agrees at 9 bases. V lost 0 bases and J lost 7; bases outside the gene matches: 7. The CDR3 has 16 residues. The germline CDR1 and CDR2 sequences are MGHRA and YSYEKL.

The chain uses TRBV11-2 and TRBJ2-7; 7 nucleotides align to TRBD2. The CDR3 spans 12 residues. Trimming cost V 8 bases and J 2 bases; bases outside gene matches: 3. Germline assignment: CDR1 SGHAT and CDR2 FQNNGV. In DNA, the CDR3 is TGTGCCAGCCTCAGCGGGACCTACGAGCAGTACTTC. It yields the protein CASLSGTYEQYF.

This chain links TRBV18 with TRBJ2-7; 13 bases fit TRBD2. The germline V gene encodes CDR1 KGHSH and CDR2 LQKENI. The CDR3 runs 17 residues. V lost 3 bases to trimming and J lost 5 bases; unmatched junction nucleotides: 10. The CDR3 region is CASSPPGTSGNQNEQYF. In DNA, the CDR3 is TGTGCCAGCTCACCGCCAGGGACTAGCGGGAACCAGAACGAGCAGTACTTC.